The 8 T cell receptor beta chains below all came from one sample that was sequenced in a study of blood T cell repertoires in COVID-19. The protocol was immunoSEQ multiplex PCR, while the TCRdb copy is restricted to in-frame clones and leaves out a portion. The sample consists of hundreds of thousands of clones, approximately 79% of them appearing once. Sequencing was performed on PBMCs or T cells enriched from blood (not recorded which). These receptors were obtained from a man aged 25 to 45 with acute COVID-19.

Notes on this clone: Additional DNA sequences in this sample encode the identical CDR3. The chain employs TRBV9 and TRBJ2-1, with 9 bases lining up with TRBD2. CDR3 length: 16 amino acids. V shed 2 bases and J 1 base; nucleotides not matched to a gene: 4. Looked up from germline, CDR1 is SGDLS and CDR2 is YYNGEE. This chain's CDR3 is CASSVVSGSSYNEQFF. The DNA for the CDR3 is TGTGCCAGCAGCGTTGTTAGCGGGAGTTCCTACAATGAGCAGTTCTTC.

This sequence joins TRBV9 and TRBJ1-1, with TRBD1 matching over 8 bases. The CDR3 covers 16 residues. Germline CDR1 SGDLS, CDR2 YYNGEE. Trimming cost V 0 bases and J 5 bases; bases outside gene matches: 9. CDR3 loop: CASSVATGGAGTEAFF. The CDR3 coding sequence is TGTGCCAGCAGCGTAGCTACAGGGGGGGCCGGGACTGAAGCTTTCTTT.

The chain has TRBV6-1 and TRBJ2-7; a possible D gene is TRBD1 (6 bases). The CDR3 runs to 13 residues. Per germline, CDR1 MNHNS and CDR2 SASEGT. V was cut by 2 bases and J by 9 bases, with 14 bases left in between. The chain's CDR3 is CASSEMTGRGQYV. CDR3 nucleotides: TGTGCCAGCAGTGAAATGACAGGTCGGGGGCAGTACGTC.

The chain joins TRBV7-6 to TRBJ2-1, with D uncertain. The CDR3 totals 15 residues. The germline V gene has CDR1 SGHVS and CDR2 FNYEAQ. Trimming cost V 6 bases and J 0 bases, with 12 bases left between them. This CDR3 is CASSKALSSYNEQFF. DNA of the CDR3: TGTGCCAGCAGTAAAGCCCTGAGCTCCTACAATGAGCAGTTCTTC. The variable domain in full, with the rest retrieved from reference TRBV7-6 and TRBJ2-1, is GAGVSQSPRYKVTKRGQDVALRCDPISGHVSLYWYRQALGQGPEFLTYFNYEAQQDKSGLPNDRFSAERPEGSISTLTIQRTEQRDSAMYRCASSKALSSYNEQFFGPGTRLTVL.

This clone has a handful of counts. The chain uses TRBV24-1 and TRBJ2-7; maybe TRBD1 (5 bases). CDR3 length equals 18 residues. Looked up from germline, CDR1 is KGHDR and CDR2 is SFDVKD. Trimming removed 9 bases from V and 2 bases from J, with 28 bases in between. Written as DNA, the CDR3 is TGTGCCACCGGGTCTATTGGGCTTTTCTTGACAGCCACCTACGAGCAGTACGTC. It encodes CATGSIGLFLTATYEQYV.

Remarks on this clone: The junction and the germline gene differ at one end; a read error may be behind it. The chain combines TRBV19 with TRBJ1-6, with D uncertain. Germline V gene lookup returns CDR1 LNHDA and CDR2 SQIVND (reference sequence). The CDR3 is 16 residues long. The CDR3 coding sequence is TGTGCCAGTACTATAGACACTAGTCCCTATAATTCACCCCTCCACTTT. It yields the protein CASTIDTSPYNSPLHF.

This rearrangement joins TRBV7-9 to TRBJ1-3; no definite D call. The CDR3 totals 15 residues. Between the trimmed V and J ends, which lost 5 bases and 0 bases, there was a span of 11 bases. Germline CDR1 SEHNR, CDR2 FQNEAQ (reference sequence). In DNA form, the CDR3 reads TGTGCCAGCAGCCCTAACGCCCGCTCTGGAAACACCATATATTTT. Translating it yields CASSPNARSGNTIYF.

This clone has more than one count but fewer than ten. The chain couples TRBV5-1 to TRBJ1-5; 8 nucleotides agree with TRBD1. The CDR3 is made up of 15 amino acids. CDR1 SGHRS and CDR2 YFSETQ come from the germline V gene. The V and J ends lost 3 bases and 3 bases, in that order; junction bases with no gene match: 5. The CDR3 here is CASSSADRANQPQHF. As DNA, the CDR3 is TGCGCCAGCAGCTCGGCGGACAGGGCCAATCAGCCCCAGCATTTT. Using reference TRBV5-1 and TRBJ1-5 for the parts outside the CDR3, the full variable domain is KAGVTQTPRYLIKTRGQQVTLSCSPISGHRSVSWYQQTPGQGLQFLFEYFSETQRNKGNFPGRFSGRQFSNSRSEMNVSTLELGDSALYLCASSSADRANQPQHFGDGTRLSIL.